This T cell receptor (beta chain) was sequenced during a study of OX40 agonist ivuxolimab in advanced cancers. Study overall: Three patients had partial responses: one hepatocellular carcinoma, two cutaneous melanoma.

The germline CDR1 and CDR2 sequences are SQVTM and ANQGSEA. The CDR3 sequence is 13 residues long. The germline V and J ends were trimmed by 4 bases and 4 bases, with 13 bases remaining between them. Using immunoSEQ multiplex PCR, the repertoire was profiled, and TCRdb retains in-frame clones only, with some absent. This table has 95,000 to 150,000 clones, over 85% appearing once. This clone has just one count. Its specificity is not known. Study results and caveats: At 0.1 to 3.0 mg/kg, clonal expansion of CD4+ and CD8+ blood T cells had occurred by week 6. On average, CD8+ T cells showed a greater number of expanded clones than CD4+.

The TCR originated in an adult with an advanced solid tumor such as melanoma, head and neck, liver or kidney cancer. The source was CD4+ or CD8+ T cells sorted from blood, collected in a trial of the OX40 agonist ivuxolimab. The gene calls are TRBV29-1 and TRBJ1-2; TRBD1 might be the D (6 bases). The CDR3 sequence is CSVGTSGAYGYTF. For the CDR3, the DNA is TGCAGCGTTGGGACATCGGGGGCCTATGGCTACACCTTC.